The present entry profiles one T cell receptor (beta chain) with its context. The source of the sample is a study of blood T cell repertoires in COVID-19. Study-wide background: PBMCs, B-cell-depleted T cells, or T cells were the source of the cDNA or gDNA that made up the material.

Per the authors' pipeline: The assay estimated nucleated cells by amplifying reference gene primers. Repertoires were generated with immunoSEQ multiplex PCR, while TCRdb's copy carries only in-frame clones and drops some. The DNA was the basis for D and trimming; V, J and clone size are from that table. This table holds around 64,000 clones, 82% found once. The CDR3 runs 13 residues. With V trimmed by 3 bases and J by 2 bases, 1 base remained unmatched. Germline CDR1 is SQVTM and CDR2 is ANQGSEA. The chain has TRBV29-1 and TRBJ2-7; 10 bases align to TRBD1. This TCR was sampled from a human donor in a cohort sampled during active COVID-19. The sample consisted of peripheral blood. For the CDR3, the DNA is TGCAGCGTTGACGGACAGGGGGCCTACGAGCAGTACTTC. It specifies CSVDGQGAYEQYF.